This TCR beta chain was sequenced in a study of blood T cell repertoires in COVID-19. For recovered donors of Cohort 3, there were two negative PCRs, clearance, or symptom resolution. CDR3 length: 19 residues. The trim removed 4 bases at V and 5 bases at J, leaving 12 bases unmatched. Germline V lookup: CDR1 SGHTA, CDR2 FQGTGA. Here immunoSEQ multiplex PCR was the method, and the copy in TCRdb shows in-frame clones only, minus some. The repertoire holds a few hundred thousand clones, with approximately 86% as singletons. The specimen was PBMCs or T cells enriched from blood (not recorded which). This receptor was identified in a woman between 18 and 29 years old who had recovered from COVID-19. The chain recombines TRBV7-3 with TRBJ2-1, with 15 bases fitting TRBD2. The CDR3 nucleotides are TGTGCCAGCAGCTCAAGGACTAGCGGGAGGGCCAATTTGGACAATGAGCAGTTCTTC. Translation: CASSSRTSGRANLDNEQFF.